The 9 T cell receptor beta chains presented below share a single source sample, sequenced in a study of shared clonotypes between healthy human individuals. Assay: immunoSEQ multiplex PCR; the TCRdb copy retains only in-frame clones and omits some. The sample contains 2 million to 2.5 million clones, approximately 95% of which appear only once. Sequencing used naive CD4+ T cells sorted from blood. This sample's subset: CD45RA+ positively selected. The receptors stem from a man aged 18 to 29 in good health.

This chain links TRBV6-1 with TRBJ2-2; D is unclear. The V end lost 1 base, the J end lost 7 bases, and 13 bases lay between the germline ends. CDR1 MNHNS and CDR2 SASEGT come from the germline V gene. The CDR3 sequence is 15 residues long. The CDR3 nucleotides are TGTGCCAGCAGTGAAGTCCCTGTGGGCCTCGGGGAGCTGTTTTTT. This gives the protein CASSEVPVGLGELFF.

The genes are TRBV18 and TRBJ2-5; D remains unclear. In germline, CDR1 is KGHSH, CDR2 LQKENI. The CDR3 spans 15 residues. Trimming took off 1 base at V and 1 base at J, with 10 bases between the two ends. The CDR3 is CASSPQGSLQETQYF. Written as DNA, the CDR3 is TGTGCCAGCTCACCACAGGGCAGCCTCCAAGAGACCCAGTACTTC.

This rearrangement joins TRBV7-9 to TRBJ2-7; D unclear. Germline V gene lookup returns CDR1 SEHNR and CDR2 FQNEAQ (reference sequence). The germline V and J ends were trimmed by 5 bases and 3 bases, with 11 bases remaining between them. The CDR3 loop spans 13 amino acids. The CDR3 nucleotides are TGTGCCAGCAGCCCCCCCCTATTCTACGAGCAGTACTTC. Translation: CASSPPLFYEQYF.

This clone has a single count. The gene calls are TRBV5-1 and TRBJ2-5; 7 nucleotides line up with TRBD2. J gave up 2 bases and V 2 bases, and 3 bases lay outside the gene matches. CDR1 is SGHRS and CDR2 is YFSETQ in the germline V gene. The CDR3 loop spans 14 amino acids. The CDR3 sequence: CASSLPSGQETQYF. The CDR3 nucleotides are TGCGCCAGCAGCTTACCTAGCGGACAAGAGACCCAGTACTTC.

This sequence joins TRBV19 and TRBJ2-7; perhaps TRBD1 as D (6 bases). This CDR3 has 14 amino acids. Germline V gene data show CDR1 as LNHDA and CDR2 as SQIVND (reference sequence). V shed 4 bases and J shed 0 bases, with 10 bases lying between them. The CDR3 coding sequence is TGTGCCAGTAGTAAACTGGACAGCTCCTACGAGCAGTACTTC. Encoded protein: CASSKLDSSYEQYF.

V gene TRBV7-6 combines with J gene TRBJ2-7, with TRBD1 as a possible D gene (6 bases). CDR1 is SGHVS, CDR2 FNYEAQ, per germline. The V and J ends lost 1 base and 4 bases respectively, with 11 bases between them. The CDR3 is 14 residues long. The CDR3 spells CASSLGQGTYEQYF. CDR3 DNA sequence: TGTGCCAGCAGCTTAGGCCAGGGGACGTACGAGCAGTACTTC. Variable domain in full (rest from reference TRBV7-6 and TRBJ2-7): GAGVSQSPRYKVTKRGQDVALRCDPISGHVSLYWYRQALGQGPEFLTYFNYEAQQDKSGLPNDRFSAERPEGSISTLTIQRTEQRDSAMYRCASSLGQGTYEQYFGPGTRLTVT.

This clone was seen a handful of times. The chain links TRBV5-1 to TRBJ1-6; D is possibly TRBD1 (6 bases). V was shortened by 0 bases and J by 7 bases, with 23 bases between the two germline ends. Germline CDR1 is SGHRS and CDR2 is YFSETQ. The CDR3 covers 19 residues. The CDR3 reads CASSLGPTGSGAFNSPLHF. As DNA, the CDR3 is TGCGCCAGCAGCTTGGGGCCCACAGGGTCTGGGGCTTTCAATTCACCCCTCCACTTT.

The rearrangement links TRBV4-1 to TRBJ2-3, with D perhaps TRBD1 or TRBD2 (5 bases each). This CDR3 is built from 16 residues. CDR1 MGHRA and CDR2 YSYEKL come from the germline V gene. Trimming removed 2 bases at V and 6 bases at J, with 18 bases between. CDR3 amino acids: CASSQKGGTVADTQYF. In nucleotides, the CDR3 is TGCGCCAGCAGCCAAAAAGGTGGGACGGTGGCCGATACGCAGTATTTT.

On this clone: In the same sample, other DNA sequences code for this CDR3. V is TRBV7-2 and J is TRBJ1-6; 7 bases line up with TRBD1. Per the germline V gene, CDR1 is SGHTA and CDR2 is FQGNSA. J was trimmed by 7 bases and V by 1 base; bases with no gene match: 1. This CDR3 has 14 residues. The CDR3 DNA follows: TGTGCCAGCAGCTTAGACAGGGGAAATTCACCCCTCCACTTT. As protein: CASSLDRGNSPLHF.